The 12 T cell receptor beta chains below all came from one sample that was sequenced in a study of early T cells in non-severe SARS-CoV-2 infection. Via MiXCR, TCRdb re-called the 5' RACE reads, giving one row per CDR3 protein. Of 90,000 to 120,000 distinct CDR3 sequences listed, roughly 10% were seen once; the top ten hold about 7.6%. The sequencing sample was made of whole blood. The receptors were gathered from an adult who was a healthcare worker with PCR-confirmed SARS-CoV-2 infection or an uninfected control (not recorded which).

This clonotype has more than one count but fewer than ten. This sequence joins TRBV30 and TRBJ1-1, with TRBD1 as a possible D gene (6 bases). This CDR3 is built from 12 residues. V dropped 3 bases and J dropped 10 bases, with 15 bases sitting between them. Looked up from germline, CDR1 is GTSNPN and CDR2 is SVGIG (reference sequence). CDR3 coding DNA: TGTGCCTGGAGAGAGGGGACACAGGCAGCTTTCTTT. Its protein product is CAWREGTQAAFF. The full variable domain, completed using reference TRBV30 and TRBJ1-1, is SQTIHQWPATLVQPVGSPLSLECTVEGTSNPNLYWYRQAAGRGLQLLFYSVGIGQISSEVPQNLSASRPQDRQFILSSKKLLLSDSGFYLCAWREGTQAAFFGQGTRLTVV.

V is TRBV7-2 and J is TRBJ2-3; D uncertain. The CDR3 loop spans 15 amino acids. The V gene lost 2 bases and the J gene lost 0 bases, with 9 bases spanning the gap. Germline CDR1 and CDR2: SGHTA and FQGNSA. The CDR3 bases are TGTGCCAGCAGCTTATTACCGTCTAGCACAGATACGCAGTATTTT. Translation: CASSLLPSSTDTQYF.

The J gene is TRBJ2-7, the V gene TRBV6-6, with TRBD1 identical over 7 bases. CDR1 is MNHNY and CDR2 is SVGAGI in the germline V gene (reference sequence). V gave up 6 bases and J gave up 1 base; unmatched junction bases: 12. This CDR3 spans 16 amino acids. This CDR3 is CASSRVAGTVSYEQYF. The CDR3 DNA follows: TGTGCCAGCAGCCGGGTGGCCGGGACAGTGTCCTACGAGCAGTACTTC.

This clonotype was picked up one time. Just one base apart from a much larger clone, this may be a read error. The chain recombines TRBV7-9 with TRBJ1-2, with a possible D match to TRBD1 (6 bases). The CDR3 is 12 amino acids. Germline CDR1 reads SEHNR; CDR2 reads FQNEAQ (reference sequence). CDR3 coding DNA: TGTGCCAGCAGCCCCGGACAGTATGGCTACTCCTTC. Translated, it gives CASSPGQYGYSF.

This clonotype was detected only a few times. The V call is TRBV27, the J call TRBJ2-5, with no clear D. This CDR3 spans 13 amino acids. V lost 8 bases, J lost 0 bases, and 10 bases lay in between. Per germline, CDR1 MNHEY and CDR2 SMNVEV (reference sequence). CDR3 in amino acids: CASQDPYQETQYF. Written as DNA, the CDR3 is TGTGCCAGCCAAGACCCGTACCAAGAGACCCAGTACTTC.

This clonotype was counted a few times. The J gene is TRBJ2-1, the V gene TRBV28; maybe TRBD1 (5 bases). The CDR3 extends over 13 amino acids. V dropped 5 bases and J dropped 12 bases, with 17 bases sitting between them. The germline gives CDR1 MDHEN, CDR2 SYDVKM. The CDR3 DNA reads TGTGCCAGCAGTAAGAGGACAAATCATGTGCAGTTCTTC. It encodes CASSKRTNHVQFF.

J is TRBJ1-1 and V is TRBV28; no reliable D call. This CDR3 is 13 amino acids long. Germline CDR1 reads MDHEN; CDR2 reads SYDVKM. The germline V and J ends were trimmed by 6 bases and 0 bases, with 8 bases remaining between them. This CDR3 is CASSYNMNTEAFF. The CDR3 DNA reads TGTGCCAGCAGCTACAACATGAACACTGAAGCTTTCTTT.

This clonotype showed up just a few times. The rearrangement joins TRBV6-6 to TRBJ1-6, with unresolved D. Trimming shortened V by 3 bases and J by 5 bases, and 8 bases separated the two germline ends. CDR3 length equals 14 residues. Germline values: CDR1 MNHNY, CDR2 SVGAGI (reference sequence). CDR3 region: CASSYLADNSPLHF. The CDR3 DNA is TGTGCCAGCAGTTATCTGGCTGATAATTCACCCCTCCACTTT.

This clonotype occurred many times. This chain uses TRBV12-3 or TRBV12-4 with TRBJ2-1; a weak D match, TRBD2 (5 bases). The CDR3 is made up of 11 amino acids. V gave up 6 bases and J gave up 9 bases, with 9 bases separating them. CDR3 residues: CASSQRVEQFF. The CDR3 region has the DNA TGTGCCAGCAGCCAGAGGGTTGAGCAGTTCTTC.

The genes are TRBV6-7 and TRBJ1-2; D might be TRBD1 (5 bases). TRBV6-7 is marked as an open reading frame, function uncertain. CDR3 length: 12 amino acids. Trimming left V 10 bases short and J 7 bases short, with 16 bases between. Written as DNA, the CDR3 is TGTGCCACCCGATGGGGGTTCCTTGGCTACACCTTC. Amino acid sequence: CATRWGFLGYTF.

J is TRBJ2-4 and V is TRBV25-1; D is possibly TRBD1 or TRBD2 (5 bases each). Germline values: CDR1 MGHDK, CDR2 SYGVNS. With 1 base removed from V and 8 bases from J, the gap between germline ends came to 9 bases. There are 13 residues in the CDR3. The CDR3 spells CASSEFRGDIQYF. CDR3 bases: TGTGCCAGCAGTGAATTTAGGGGAGACATTCAGTACTTC.

DNA for the CDR3: TGTGCCAGCGGACGAATTGCAGATACGCAGTATTTT. This encodes CASGRIADTQYF. The V and J genes are TRBV12-3 or TRBV12-4 and TRBJ2-3; no reliable D call. The V gene lost 8 bases and the J gene lost 4 bases, with 10 bases spanning the gap. This CDR3 region has 12 residues.